This T cell receptor beta chain was recorded in a study of blood T cell repertoires in COVID-19. The wider study: Material from acute and convalescent COVID-19 was sourced from the United States, Italy and Spain. PBMCs, B-cell-depleted T cells, or T cells were the source of the cDNA or gDNA that made up the material.

Study processing details: Reference gene primer amplification gave estimated nucleated cell counts. The protocol was immunoSEQ multiplex PCR, while the TCRdb copy is restricted to in-frame clones and leaves out a portion. V and J calls and clone size are copied from that table; D and trimming were computed from the DNA. The sample lists some 100,000 clones, 80% to 95% seen once, with 5.7% in the top ten. CDR1 is LGHDT and CDR2 is YNNKEL in the germline V gene (reference sequence). This CDR3 comprises 14 residues. The V segment lost 4 bases and the J segment 1 base; nucleotides outside the gene matches: 2.

The sequence derives from a man between 70 and 80 years old with acute or convalescent COVID-19. The chain joins TRBV3-1 (or the pseudogene TRBV3-2) to TRBJ2-3, with 7 positions matching TRBD2. The sequencing input was peripheral blood. This chain's CDR3 is CASSLRGGTDTQYF. CDR3 DNA: TGTGCCAGCAGCCTTCGGGGGGGCACAGATACGCAGTATTTT.